The clone carrying this T cell receptor beta chain was seen just once. Antigen unknown. Other DNA sequences in the same sample also yield this CDR3. The length of the CDR3 is 14 residues. V gave up 2 bases and J gave up 0 bases, with 8 bases separating them. Germline lookup yields CDR1 SNHLY and CDR2 FYNNEI. The sample is drawn from a study of shared clonotypes between healthy human individuals. In the original workflow: Filtering differed, since immunoSEQ gave only junction sequences and no quality scores. Assay used: immunoSEQ multiplex PCR; TCRdb lists only in-frame clones, some missing. The DNA gave D and trimming, while V, J and clone size come from that table. The data hold approximately 500,000 clones, with approximately 85% observed a single time. Within Nashville, Tennessee resided all donors, each a Caucasian adult. Study-wide findings and caveats: An anticipated effect of sequencing depth on clonotype sharing among donors was recognized.

The specimen sequenced was PBMCs. J is TRBJ2-7 and V is TRBV2; a weak D match, TRBD1 (6 bases). The source is a woman in her forties in good health. Some clones in this sample may be carry-over from other donors' samples. This chain's CDR3 is CASSEQGSSYEQYF. The DNA of the CDR3 is TGTGCCAGCAGTGAACAGGGGAGCTCCTACGAGCAGTACTTC.